This TCR beta chain was identified during a study of response to subunit inactivated influenza vaccine (dated by TCRdb to between 2018 and 2020). In the study overall: To follow how T cells responded to a trivalent subunit inactivated influenza vaccine, the researchers relied on deep quantitative profiling of the T cell receptor repertoire.

With respect to this clonotype: Its antigen is still unknown. Base qualities are missing; no much larger clone stands one base away.

What the work shows at the level of the full study, not this receptor alone: It was suggested by the authors that each seasonal influenza vaccination may recruit only a limited number of new T cells.

The CDR3 contains 15 residues, cysteine and phenylalanine counted. The DNA shown is the 45-base CDR3, in frame from base 1. V loses 0 bases of germline sequence and J loses 3 bases, and the interval between the two ends is 11 bases. CDR1 and CDR2 are drawn from the germline V gene: SGHTA, FQGNSA. The library was produced with RT-PCR. Sequencing relied on an Illumina HiSeq 2500. TCRdb's own reprocessing of the public reads used fastp at Q25 and MiXCR and kept productive beta chains. All rows with the same CDR3 protein become a single entry with the most common DNA and genes. This sample holds about 240,000 distinct CDR3 sequences; 12% were observed only once. More than 7% of the sample rests with the top ten.

The rearrangement joined TRBV7-2 to TRBJ1-1; the D segment could be TRBD1, given 6 matching bases. The receptor's source is a man aged 50 or older who received an inactivated influenza vaccine. Donor details come from another sample of the same person, matched by shared clones. Sequencing was performed on non-naive T cells sorted from PBMCs, taken around two weeks before vaccination. What this sample's cell subset or site label stands for: memory T cell fraction. Here the CDR3 is given as CASSLASGVDTEAFF. At the DNA level, the sequence is TGTGCCAGCAGCTTAGCGTCAGGGGTCGACACTGAAGCTTTCTTT.